This TCR beta chain was sequenced for a study of cytomegalovirus exposure and HLA in healthy donors. Germline V lookup: CDR1 SGHTA, CDR2 FQGTGA. The CDR3 length is 17 residues. The V end lost 5 bases, the J end lost 8 bases, and 27 bases lay between the germline ends. Clones were read by immunoSEQ multiplex PCR, and TCRdb kept only the in-frame ones, dropping some. The table shows roughly 150,000 clones, with 80% to 85% occurring only once. This chain connects TRBV7-3 to TRBJ1-2; the D is unclear. Sequencing was performed on PBMCs. The receptor was derived from a man aged 25 to 40 in good health and CMV-seropositive. CDR3 loop: CASSPTPFAGVAIGYTF. CDR3 DNA sequence: TGTGCCAGCAGCCCTACCCCCTTCGCGGGTGTCGCTATAGGCTACACCTTC.